A single sample is the source of the 27 T cell receptor beta chains below, sequenced in a study of OX40 agonist ivuxolimab in advanced cancers. Method: immunoSEQ multiplex PCR; TCRdb's copy keeps in-frame clones and lacks some. Counted here are 75,000 to 100,000 clones, around nine tenths occurring once; the ten biggest clones make up about 0.89%. The starting material was CD4+ or CD8+ T cells sorted from blood, obtained in a trial of the OX40 agonist ivuxolimab. These receptors originate from an adult with an advanced solid tumor such as melanoma, head and neck, liver or kidney cancer.

The chain recombines TRBV5-1 with TRBJ2-7; 8 bases fit TRBD2. J was trimmed by 2 bases and V by 1 base; bases with no gene match: 2. The CDR3 has 14 residues. In germline, CDR1 is SGHRS, CDR2 YFSETQ. The CDR3 is CASSLSGGTYEQYF. Here the CDR3 DNA reads TGCGCCAGCAGCTTGTCGGGGGGGACCTACGAGCAGTACTTC.

This clone occurred a few times. The gene calls are TRBV30 and TRBJ1-1; a weak D match, TRBD1 (5 bases). The V gene's germline CDR1 is GTSNPN and CDR2 SVGIG (reference sequence). V dropped 2 bases and J dropped 14 bases, with 15 bases sitting between them. The CDR3 is 11 residues long. CDR3: CAWSIGGRRFF. The CDR3 nucleotides are TGTGCCTGGAGTATCGGGGGAAGACGATTCTTT.

The chain couples TRBV5-1 to TRBJ2-7; TRBD1 matches at 8 bases. The CDR3 sequence is 14 residues long. The germline gives CDR1 SGHRS, CDR2 YFSETQ. V lost 0 bases to trimming and J lost 3 bases; unmatched junction nucleotides: 2. CDR3 sequence reads: CASSLGDRSYEQYF. CDR3 nucleotides: TGCGCCAGCAGCTTGGGGGACAGGAGCTACGAGCAGTACTTC.

The V gene is TRBV5-1, the J gene TRBJ2-1; 9 positions match TRBD2. The CDR3 runs to 15 residues. Per the germline V gene, CDR1 is SGHRS and CDR2 is YFSETQ. The J segment lost 6 bases and the V segment lost 6 bases, leaving 10 bases of the junction unmatched. The CDR3 sequence is CASTLAGAQGNEQFF. In DNA, the CDR3 is TGCGCCAGCACCTTAGCGGGAGCCCAGGGCAATGAGCAGTTCTTC.

This clone was seen more than once but under ten times. This chain connects TRBV10-1 to TRBJ2-7, with TRBD1 identical over 10 bases. Per germline, CDR1 WNHNN and CDR2 SYGVQD (reference sequence). V shed 3 bases, J shed 5 bases, and the junction held 10 bases outside the gene matches. The length of the CDR3 is 16 residues. CDR3 in amino acids: CASSDPYGTGDHEQYF. The CDR3 nucleotides are TGCGCCAGCAGTGACCCGTACGGGACAGGGGACCACGAGCAGTACTTC.

The sample holds a few counts of this clone. The chain uses TRBV9 and TRBJ2-5; 13 nucleotides agree with TRBD2. Germline-derived CDR1 and CDR2 are SGDLS and YYNGEE. The V segment lost 4 bases and the J segment 5 bases; nucleotides outside the gene matches: 11. The CDR3 loop spans 17 amino acids. CDR3 sequence (DNA): TGTGCCAGCAGCTCCGGGACTAGCGGGAATGCCGGGGAGACCCAGTACTTC. Translation gives CASSSGTSGNAGETQYF.

The chain is built from TRBV2 and TRBJ2-5; 10 bases align to TRBD1. The V gene end was trimmed by 6 bases and the J gene end by 4 bases; junction bases not matched to a gene: 14. Looked up from germline, CDR1 is SNHLY and CDR2 is FYNNEI. This CDR3 contains 17 residues. The CDR3 reads CASREATGTGAGETQYF. The CDR3 DNA follows: TGTGCCAGCAGGGAGGCAACCGGGACAGGGGCAGGAGAGACCCAGTACTTC.

This clone was observed a single time. This chain joins TRBV11-2 and TRBJ2-1, with 14 bases aligning to TRBD2. The ends lost 5 bases at V and 9 bases at J; junction bases unmatched: 9. The germline V gene encodes CDR1 SGHAT and CDR2 FQNNGV. The CDR3 is 16 residues long. The CDR3 nucleotides read TGTGCCAGCAGCGACGAGGGACTAGCGGGAGCCGGTGAGCAGTTCTTC. It encodes CASSDEGLAGAGEQFF.

The CDR3 DNA follows: TGCGCCAGCAGCCAAGCCGGCAGTAACCGAAAACTGTTTTTT. Its translation: CASSQAGSNRKLFF. The rearrangement uses TRBV4-3 and TRBJ1-4; D is unresolved. The CDR3 contains 14 residues. Trimming cost V 1 base and J 10 bases, with 13 bases left between them. Germline V gene data show CDR1 as LGHNA and CDR2 as YSLEER.

The sample holds a few counts of this clone. The genes are TRBV2 and TRBJ1-5; no clear D. This CDR3 spans 14 amino acids. With 7 bases removed from V and 2 bases from J, the gap between germline ends came to 12 bases. Germline CDR1 is SNHLY and CDR2 is FYNNEI. CDR3 amino acids: CASTATWGNQPQHF. CDR3 coding DNA: TGTGCCAGCACCGCGACTTGGGGCAATCAGCCCCAGCATTTT.

V is TRBV7-8 and J is TRBJ2-7; D uncertain. CDR3 length: 15 amino acids. V lost 0 bases to trimming and J lost 0 bases, with 9 bases between them. From germline, CDR1 is SGHVS and CDR2 FQNEAQ. CDR3 nucleotide sequence: TGTGCCAGCAGCTTAGCTACTCGTAGCTCCTACGAGCAGTACTTC. Translated, it gives CASSLATRSSYEQYF.

V usage is TRBV4-2 and J usage is TRBJ1-4; D is unresolved. V gave up 0 bases and J gave up 0 bases, with 5 bases separating them. CDR1 LGHNA and CDR2 YNFKEQ come from the germline V gene. The CDR3 has 15 residues. The CDR3 protein is CASSQETSTNEKLFF. The CDR3 nucleotides are TGTGCCAGCAGCCAAGAGACGTCAACTAATGAAAAACTGTTTTTT.

The J gene is TRBJ1-5, the V gene TRBV28; tentatively, D is TRBD1 (5 bases). Trimming took off 7 bases at V and 2 bases at J, with 18 bases between the two ends. Per the germline V gene, CDR1 is MDHEN and CDR2 is SYDVKM. The CDR3 sequence is 16 residues long. The CDR3 DNA follows: TGTGCCAGCACCGCTAGCCGGGGGTCCCGCAATCAGCCCCAGCATTTT. It codes for CASTASRGSRNQPQHF.

The DNA for the CDR3 is TGTGCCTGGAGTAGGGACAGGGGGCGAGGTGGGGAGCTGTTTTTT. Protein product: CAWSRDRGRGGELFF. The V gene is TRBV30, the J gene TRBJ2-2; TRBD1 aligns across 12 bases. CDR1 and CDR2 (germline): GTSNPN, SVGIG (reference sequence). The V gene end was trimmed by 2 bases and the J gene end by 8 bases; junction bases not matched to a gene: 6. The CDR3 has 15 residues.

The V gene is TRBV11-2, the J gene TRBJ2-1; no clear D gene. Germline CDR1 SGHAT, CDR2 FQNNGV. V was shortened by 0 bases and J by 7 bases, with 10 bases between the two germline ends. The CDR3 contains 14 residues. The CDR3 loop reads CASSLDRAGNEQFF. CDR3 nucleotide sequence: TGTGCCAGCAGCTTAGATAGGGCAGGAAATGAGCAGTTCTTC.

The gene calls are TRBV21-1 and TRBJ2-1. TRBV21-1 is listed as a pseudogene. The CDR3 is 14 residues long. The CDR3 DNA sequence: TGTGCCAGCAGCATTTGGGACGGATACAATGAGCAGTTCTTC. It translates to CASSIWDGYNEQFF.

The chain has TRBV9 and TRBJ2-2; 7 nucleotides agree with TRBD2. The CDR3 is 17 residues long. Germline lookup yields CDR1 SGDLS and CDR2 YYNGEE. The J segment lost 2 bases and the V segment lost 3 bases, leaving 10 bases of the junction unmatched. The CDR3 loop reads CASSARGVLKNTGELFF. Here the CDR3 DNA reads TGTGCCAGCAGCGCCCGGGGGGTCTTAAAAAACACCGGGGAGCTGTTTTTT.

The rearrangement links TRBV19 to TRBJ2-7; 8 bases map to TRBD2. Germline assignment: CDR1 LNHDA and CDR2 SQIVND (reference sequence). J gave up 5 bases and V 8 bases, and 8 bases lay outside the gene matches. The CDR3 consists of 13 residues. CDR3 loop: CASGTSRSHEQYF. The CDR3 DNA sequence: TGTGCCAGTGGGACTAGTCGTTCCCACGAGCAGTACTTC.

This chain joins TRBV19 and TRBJ1-2; D unclear. Trimming shortened V by 11 bases and J by 2 bases, and 9 bases separated the two germline ends. Per the germline V gene, CDR1 is LNHDA and CDR2 is SQIVND (reference sequence). This CDR3 has 11 amino acids. DNA for the CDR3: TGTGCCGTAGGACGGAACTATGGCTACACCTTC. Translating it yields CAVGRNYGYTF.

The J gene is TRBJ2-1, the V gene TRBV4-3, with TRBD1 identical over 7 bases. Germline-derived CDR1 and CDR2 are LGHNA and YSLEER. The CDR3 spans 14 residues. V shed 5 bases and J 10 bases; nucleotides not matched to a gene: 11. CDR3 region: CASSLDRAATEQFF. CDR3 DNA: TGCGCCAGCAGCTTAGACAGGGCCGCAACCGAGCAGTTCTTC.

J is TRBJ2-3 and V is TRBV7-9; 11 bases agree with TRBD2. The CDR3 has 16 residues. Trimming cost V 1 base and J 2 bases; bases outside gene matches: 2. In germline, CDR1 is SEHNR, CDR2 FQNEAQ (reference sequence). The CDR3 DNA reads as TGTGCCAGCAGCTTAGAACTAGCGGGGGTCACAGATACGCAGTATTTT. It yields the protein CASSLELAGVTDTQYF.

This clone occurred once. V is TRBV28 and J is TRBJ2-7; TRBD1 matches at 7 bases. Unmatched junction bases numbered 5, after V lost 3 bases and J lost 0 bases. The CDR3 has 15 amino acids. Germline V gene lookup returns CDR1 MDHEN and CDR2 SYDVKM. CDR3 DNA: TGTGCCAGCAGTTTTTCGGACAGGCACTCCTACGAGCAGTACTTC. Protein sequence: CASSFSDRHSYEQYF.

This rearrangement joins TRBV29-1 to TRBJ1-1; 7 nucleotides agree with TRBD1. Losses at the gene ends were 7 bases for V and 1 base for J; bases not matched to a gene: 6. Germline CDR1 reads SQVTM; CDR2 reads ANQGSEA. This CDR3 has 13 amino acids. CDR3 nucleotides: TGCAGCGCCGAGGGGACAGCGAACACTGAAGCTTTCTTT. Amino acid sequence: CSAEGTANTEAFF.

The rearrangement uses TRBV10-3 and TRBJ2-7; no clear D. The CDR3 has 12 residues. Trimming removed 2 bases at V and 1 base at J, with 3 bases between. Germline V CDR1 and CDR2: ENHRY, SYGVKD. The CDR3 DNA follows: TGTGCCATCAGTGAGGCGTCCTACGAGCAGTACTTC. Amino acid sequence: CAISEASYEQYF.

The V gene is TRBV2, the J gene TRBJ1-5; 7 bases align to TRBD1. The CDR3 extends over 14 amino acids. V shed 10 bases and J 2 bases; nucleotides not matched to a gene: 8. Germline V lookup: CDR1 SNHLY, CDR2 FYNNEI. CDR3 DNA: TGTGCCATCGACAGGGAGAATGGCAATCAGCCCCAGCATTTT. Translating gives CAIDRENGNQPQHF. Full variable domain (missing parts from reference TRBV2 and TRBJ1-5): EPEVTQTPSHQVTQMGQEVILRCVPISNHLYFYWYRQILGQKVEFLVSFYNNEISEKSEIFDDQFSVERPDGSNFTLKIRSTKLEDSAMYFCAIDRENGNQPQHFGDGTRLSIL.

This sequence joins TRBV2 and TRBJ2-7; D perhaps matches TRBD1 (7 bases). The CDR3 is 15 residues long. The germline V gene has CDR1 SNHLY and CDR2 FYNNEI. V dropped 6 bases and J dropped 2 bases, with 17 bases sitting between them. Here the CDR3 DNA reads TGTGCCAGCAGGGCGGGGACAGCTGGTCCCTACGAGCAGTACTTC. This translates into CASRAGTAGPYEQYF.

Notes on this clone: An end of the junction differs from the germline gene, which may be a read error. This chain links TRBV11-3 with TRBJ2-5; D assignment may be TRBD1 or TRBD2 (5 bases each). The germline V gene encodes CDR1 SGHNT and CDR2 YENEEA. This CDR3 has 14 residues. As DNA, the CDR3 is TGTACCAGCAGCCCAGCACGGGGCACAGAGACCCAGTACTTC. Its protein is CTSSPARGTETQYF.